These T cell receptor beta chains were read from a single sample in a study of blood T cell repertoires in COVID-19. Measured with immunoSEQ multiplex PCR; TCRdb has only the in-frame clones, and not every one. Altogether roughly 230,000 clones are present, more than 75% being singletons, with the ten largest covering over 0.95%. The specimen was peripheral blood. The receptors originated from a man in his forties with acute or convalescent COVID-19. Each CDR3 is given with its conserved first and last residue. Some rows mark clone size as missing; the rest say once, few, many or name a class of expanded clone.

clone size | V gene | CDR3 protein
once | TRBV5-5 | CASSPSSGRNTEAFF
once | TRBV5-5 | CASSFSGTKNNEQFF
. | TRBV4-2 | CASSQEGTSVGTDTQYF
. | TRBV6-5 | CASNGPGETQYF
. | TRBV9 | CASSVGTGTGELFF
. | TRBV7-2 | CASSLGGVGTGELFF
. | TRBV5-5 | CATKWTGDAEQFF
. | TRBV7-6 | CASSPSIDRGGYEQYF
. | TRBV12-3/TRBV12-4 | CASSSPGGYGYTF
. | TRBV5-4 | CASSAPNQPQHF
. | TRBV25-1 | CASSVGTFGNTIYF
. | TRBV27 | CASSFLGLAGGYEQYF
few | TRBV28 | CASSIQGTTGELFF
. | TRBV30 | CAWSAPQGRVTEAFF
. | TRBV2 | CASSEEELGYTF
. | TRBV6-8 | CAGGGGNSEAFF
few | TRBV6-7 | CASRGLAGGQIDTQYF
. | TRBV3-1/TRBV3-2 | CASSHTTSGTDTQYF
. | TRBV6-5 | CASRAGTTNTEAFF
. | TRBV7-2 | CASSLVGEAFF
. | TRBV2 | CASVTQGYTEAFF
. | TRBV9 | CASSSFGLAYYNEQFF
. | TRBV5-1 | CASREGETQYF
. | TRBV29-1 | CSVKGVGTEAFF
. | TRBV6-5 | CASRNGQDFSEKLFF
few | TRBV4-2 | CASSNSGGTYEQYF
. | TRBV29-1 | CSVEDPRVGETQYF
. | TRBV11-1 | CASSDGRQRDTEAFF
. | TRBV19 | CASRLAGNQPQHF
few | TRBV29-1 | CSGGEDTEAFF
. | TRBV15 | CATSGDSNSGYTF
. | TRBV5-6 | CASSLFQGNQPQHF
once | TRBV9 | CASSETPIRLTSTDTQYF
few | TRBV18 | CASSPNRADNGYTF
. | TRBV27 | CASSLVSGVNEQYF
. | TRBV5-1 | CASSPDLGGTEAFF
. | TRBV5-1 | CASSLFTGSGTGELFF
. | TRBV6-6 | CASIGTGTLLNQPQHF
once | TRBV18 | CASSPTVGGQGFYEQYF
. | TRBV4-2 | CASSPRGSGGSNQPQHF
. | TRBV14 | CASSQGQGAYEQYF
once | TRBV11-3 | CASSLGEGATDTQYF
. | TRBV3-1/TRBV3-2 | CASSQGAPGNTIYF
. | TRBV21-1 | CASSKYTDTQYF
. | TRBV28 | CASTNRRESTEAFF
few | TRBV4-3 | CASSQDTGGREKLFF
. | TRBV7-9 | CASSRSTGGTDYGYTF
. | TRBV6-5 | CASGRTANSEKLFF
. | TRBV7-8 | CASSRDGTSGLTDTQYF
once | TRBV30 | CAWSQQVNTEAFF
. | TRBV5-4 | CASSLTNRNYGYTF
. | TRBV27 | CASALFGTGGSTEAFF
. | TRBV11-3 | CASSLGATDTQYF
. | TRBV19 | CASRTGLNEKLFF
. | TRBV9 | CASSVDRVPYEQYF